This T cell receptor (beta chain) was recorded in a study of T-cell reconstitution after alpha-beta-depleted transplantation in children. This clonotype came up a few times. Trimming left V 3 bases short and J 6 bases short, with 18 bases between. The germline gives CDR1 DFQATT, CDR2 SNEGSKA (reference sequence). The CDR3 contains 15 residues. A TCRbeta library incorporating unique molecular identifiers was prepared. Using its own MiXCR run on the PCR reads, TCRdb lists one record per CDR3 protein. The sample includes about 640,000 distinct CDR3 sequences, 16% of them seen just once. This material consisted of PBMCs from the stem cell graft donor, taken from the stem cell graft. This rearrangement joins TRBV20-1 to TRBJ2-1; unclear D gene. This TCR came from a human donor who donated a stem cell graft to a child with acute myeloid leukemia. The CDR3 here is CSARWGRASLNEQFF. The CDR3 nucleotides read TGCAGTGCTAGGTGGGGTCGGGCCTCTCTCAATGAGCAGTTCTTC.